This T cell receptor (beta chain) was identified in a study of T cell responses to AZD1222 COVID-19 vaccine. Findings and limits, study-wide: The donors showed a predominance of white British ancestry and of females, with possible underestimation of clonal diversity.

Only in-frame clones appear in the TCRdb table, and some are missing; sequencing was by immunoSEQ multiplex PCR. The table includes roughly 120,000 clones, approximately 83% detected once. The CDR3 has 13 amino acids. Germline V gives CDR1 SGHTA, CDR2 FQGNSA. V lost 5 bases to trimming and J lost 3 bases, with 10 bases between them. In the case of this clone: Its cognate antigen is unknown.

The source was peripheral blood, collected on day 0 of MenACWY control vaccination. V is TRBV7-2 and J is TRBJ1-2; maybe TRBD1 (5 bases). This TCR came from an adult in good health. The CDR3 spells CASSPGLDYGYTF. The DNA of the CDR3 is TGTGCCAGCAGCCCGGGACTGGACTATGGCTACACCTTC.